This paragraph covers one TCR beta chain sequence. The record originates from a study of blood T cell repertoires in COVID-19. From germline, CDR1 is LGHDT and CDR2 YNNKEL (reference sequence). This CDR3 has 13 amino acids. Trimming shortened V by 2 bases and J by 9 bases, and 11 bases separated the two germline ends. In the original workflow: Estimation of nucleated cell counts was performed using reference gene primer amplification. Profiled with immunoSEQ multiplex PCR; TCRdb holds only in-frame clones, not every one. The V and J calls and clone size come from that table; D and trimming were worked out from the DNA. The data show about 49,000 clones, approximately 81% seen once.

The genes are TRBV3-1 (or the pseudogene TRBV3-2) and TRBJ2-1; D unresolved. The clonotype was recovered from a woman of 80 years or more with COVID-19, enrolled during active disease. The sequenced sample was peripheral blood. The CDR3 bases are TGTGCCAGCAGCCAACCGGTAGTCGGTGAGCAGTTCTTC. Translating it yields CASSQPVVGEQFF.